A selection of T cell receptor beta chains follows, all from one sample in a study of T-cell reconstitution after alpha-beta-depleted transplantation in children. TCRdb used MiXCR to reprocess the PCR reads, holding one entry per CDR3 protein. The sample includes some 500,000 distinct CDR3 sequences, approximately 20% seen only once; the top ten take 3.3%. Here the sequenced sample was PBMCs from the stem cell graft donor, taken from the stem cell graft. Every receptor here comes from a human donor who donated a stem cell graft to a child with acute lymphoblastic leukemia. Both conserved end residues are part of each CDR3. Fields, in order: V gene, CDR3 protein.

V: TRBV27
CDR3: CASSLKGGYGYTF

V: TRBV7-9
CDR3: CASSLVTGGPNEQYF

V: TRBV20-1
CDR3: CSARADSIAPDTQYF

V: TRBV6-5
CDR3: CASSSWIDYSGNTIYF

V: TRBV20-1
CDR3: CSASKRRGDYNEQFF

V: TRBV5-1
CDR3: CASSLQPRERVWGESYNEQFF

V: TRBV6-6
CDR3: CASSPRIQKYF

V: TRBV9
CDR3: CASSAEADLLGPNYNEQFF

V: TRBV20-1
CDR3: CSARVGPYNEQFF

V: TRBV5-1
CDR3: CASSLNPTYNEQFF

V: TRBV12-3/TRBV12-4
CDR3: CASSLHDVWRGDSTDTQYF